This entry concerns a single TCR beta chain. This clonotype was counted once. It lacks a known antigen. Nothing much larger sits one base from this clone, and base qualities are not available. One read offers little support. The sample belongs to a study of T cells after yellow fever vaccination (dated by TCRdb to about 2019). About the full investigation: Libraries from fractions with low cell numbers were prepared with the SMART-Seq v4 Ultra Low Input RNA kit. To follow T-cell clones before and after primary and booster YFV17D yellow fever vaccination, bulk TCR alpha and beta repertoires were sequenced over time. Two healthy male donors made up the cohort, one aged 18 to 29 years and the other aged 30 to 40 years. Blood was drawn at multiple timepoints before and after primary and secondary immunization, with bulk PBMC replicates and cell subsets isolated.

The sample was run on an Illumina NovaSeq 6000. TCR cDNA was synthesized by 5'RACE template switching, which introduced a universal primer site and unique molecular identifiers. Priming of cDNA synthesis was performed from both the TCR alpha and TCR beta constant segments. Two PCR steps were used to amplify libraries, with sample barcodes and sequencing adapters being added in the second step. Sequencing of libraries was performed on Illumina HiSeq 2500 (2x100 bp) or NovaSeq (2x150 bp). As for the authors' bioinformatics: Reads were demultiplexed and collapsed into UMI consensus sequences with MIGEC, and V(D)J alignment was performed with MiXCR. Clonotypes responding to the vaccine were identified with edgeR on replicate PBMC samples, with the criteria of FDR below 0.01 and a log2 fold change above 5 up to day 15. Bulk clonotypes were assigned CD4 or CD8 identity according to which sequenced CD4 or CD8 repertoire held them at higher abundance. The raw public reads went through TCRdb reprocessing: fastp at Q25, MiXCR clone calling, in-frame beta chains kept. Records with the same CDR3 protein are collapsed into one entry carrying the most frequent genes and DNA. The V and J calls shown here were made by TCRdb, not taken from the authors' results. The sample table shows 350,000 to 450,000 distinct CDR3 sequences, and under 20% are seen once. Roughly a sixth of the sample comes from the top ten.

The treatment or condition label, as the study defines it: live attenuated yellow fever vaccine strain. At each blood-draw timepoint, two biological replicates of bulk PBMCs were collected. A standard Ficoll-Paque protocol was used to isolate PBMCs from peripheral blood. TriZol was used to extract RNA from bulk PBMCs, from CD4 and CD8 fractions, and from dextramer-positive and dextramer-negative fractions. The CDR3 goes from the cysteine to the phenylalanine over 13 residues. The retained sequence is limited to the CDR3, 39 bases, with the frame set at the first base. Relative to germline, V is missing 7 bases and J is missing 12 bases, with 12 bases of the junction outside any gene match. Based on the germline V gene, the CDR1 and CDR2 sequences are LGHNT and FRNRAP. Results the study describes overall, beyond this receptor: The secondary T-cell response was found to be weaker but faster than the primary response, with a peak reached on day 5 rather than on day 15. The study included only a couple of donors, which limits how far the findings can be generalized. FACS-sorted repertoires could contain abundant contaminating clonotypes from the bulk population, so computational filtering was required. Most clones expanded after primary vaccination (almost 97% of CD4 and over 80% of CD8) were re-detected after the booster, suggesting that broad memory maintenance occurred. A small share of clonotypes was detected in both CD4 and CD8 compartments, with the overlap likely arising from convergent recombination.

The input for sequencing was PBMCs, taken before the yellow fever booster vaccination. This receptor chain uses TRBV12-5 and TRBJ2-1, with 7 middle bases fitting TRBD1. The clonotype comes from a man younger than 35 who received the YFV17D yellow fever vaccine. The CDR3 region has the sequence CASAGTVPGGQFF. The DNA reads TGTGCTAGTGCGGGGACAGTACCAGGAGGGCAGTTCTTC.